The TCR beta chain under discussion was sequenced for a study of shared clonotypes between healthy human individuals. CDR3 length: 16 amino acids. Germline CDR1 and CDR2: LGHNA and YSLEER. The ends were cut back, 0 bases at V and 3 bases at J, with 15 bases in the middle. This clone has only a few counts. Once extracted for a subset, genomic DNA was divided evenly among several immunoSEQ plates. The method was immunoSEQ multiplex PCR; TCRdb's version includes in-frame clones alone and lacks a portion of them. The data hold roughly 2.2 million clones, with over 90% observed a single time. V is TRBV4-3 and J is TRBJ2-7; D might be TRBD1 (6 bases). This TCR was recovered from a man younger than 35 in good health. Some clones in this sample may be carry-over from other donors' samples. The sample consisted of naive CD4+ T cells from PBMCs. Subset of the sample: CD45RA+ positively selected. The CDR3 reads CASSQDRGGSYYEQYF. CDR3 nucleotides: TGCGCCAGCAGCCAAGACCGTGGGGGCAGCTACTACGAGCAGTACTTC.